These 22 T cell receptor beta chains originate from one sample sequenced in a study of cytotoxic CD8 clonotypes in ibrutinib-treated CLL (dated by TCRdb to 2020 to 2023). The library came from the immunoSEQ multiplex PCR assay. Here the immuneACCESS table is served through TCRdb, limited to in-frame sequences with V and J called. Missing clones are a known gap in these copies; in checked studies unresolved V genes cover under half, and the rest lacks a known reason. This sample holds some 290,000 clones; more than 65% were observed only once. The ten largest clones take up 6.5% to 8.5% of the sample. Sequencing was performed on PBMCs, taken before ibrutinib treatment. These receptors originate from a human donor with chronic lymphocytic leukemia.

The chain joins TRBV4-1 to TRBJ2-3; 10 bases align to TRBD2. This CDR3 comprises 17 residues. J lost 4 bases, V lost 1 base, and 8 bases had no gene match. CDR1 MGHRA and CDR2 YSYEKL come from the germline V gene. The CDR3 here is CASSQVLAGDGPDTQYF. The CDR3 DNA reads TGCGCCAGCAGCCAAGTCCTAGCGGGGGACGGCCCAGATACGCAGTATTTT.

The rearrangement links TRBV4-2 to TRBJ2-7; 7 nucleotides line up with TRBD1. The V segment lost 5 bases and the J segment 3 bases; nucleotides outside the gene matches: 7. The CDR3 spans 14 residues. Germline assignment: CDR1 LGHNA and CDR2 YNFKEQ. CDR3 loop: CASSFEGGFYEQYF. The CDR3 nucleotides read TGTGCCAGCAGCTTCGAAGGGGGCTTCTACGAGCAGTACTTC.

The chain links TRBV27 to TRBJ2-7; possible D gene TRBD2, 5 bases. The CDR3 has 14 amino acids. Deletions cut 4 bases from V and 4 bases from J, with 14 bases between. Germline assignment: CDR1 MNHEY and CDR2 SMNVEV (reference sequence). DNA for the CDR3: TGTGCCAGCAGTTCGAGGGATGGCAGTTACGAGCAGTACTTC. As protein: CASSSRDGSYEQYF.

The genes are TRBV18 and TRBJ2-7; D is perhaps TRBD1 (6 bases). The ends were cut back, 1 base at V and 8 bases at J, with 18 bases in the middle. Germline assignment: CDR1 KGHSH and CDR2 LQKENI. This CDR3 has 15 residues. The chain's CDR3 is CASSPLKDRDTQQYF. For the CDR3, the DNA is TGTGCCAGCTCACCACTAAAAGACCGGGACACCCAGCAGTACTTC.

This CDR3 reads CAISARIQETQYF. CDR3 in DNA: TGTGCCATCAGTGCGCGGATACAAGAGACCCAGTACTTC. V gene TRBV10-3 combines with J gene TRBJ2-5; D is ambiguous. Trimming took off 4 bases at V and 2 bases at J, with 8 bases between the two ends. CDR3 length: 13 residues. CDR1 is ENHRY and CDR2 is SYGVKD in the germline V gene.

V gene TRBV6-1 combines with J gene TRBJ2-1; D is unclear. V was clipped by 9 bases and J by 5 bases, with 14 bases between them. In germline, CDR1 is MNHNS, CDR2 SASEGT. The length of the CDR3 is 13 residues. The CDR3, as DNA: TGTGCCAGGAGTTCGGGCAACCACAATGAGCAGTTCTTC. Its translation is CARSSGNHNEQFF.

Regarding this clone: Other nucleotide sequences from this sample produce the same CDR3. The chain carries TRBV27 and TRBJ2-7; 12 bases match TRBD2. V shed 6 bases, J shed 4 bases, and the junction held 7 bases outside the gene matches. Germline-derived CDR1 and CDR2 are MNHEY and SMNVEV (reference sequence). CDR3 length equals 15 residues. This chain's CDR3 is CASSLTSGRGYEQYF. CDR3 nucleotides: TGTGCCAGCAGCTTGACTAGCGGGAGAGGGTACGAGCAGTACTTC.

The chain employs TRBV10-1 and TRBJ1-1, with 7 bases aligning to TRBD1. This CDR3 has 15 residues. Germline CDR1 is WNHNN and CDR2 is SYGVQD (reference sequence). The V segment lost 4 bases and the J segment 7 bases; nucleotides outside the gene matches: 12. DNA of the CDR3: TGCGCCAGCAGTGGGGGCCAAGCCCCAGGGGGTGAAGCTTTCTTT. The encoded protein is CASSGGQAPGGEAFF.

V usage is TRBV6-5 and J usage is TRBJ2-7; TRBD2 matches at 10 bases. The junction had 5 bases not matched to a gene; V was cut back by 6 bases and J by 0 bases. Per germline, CDR1 MNHEY and CDR2 SVGAGI. CDR3 size: 15 residues. The DNA of the CDR3 is TGTGCCAGCAGGAAGACTAGCGGGTCCTCCTACGAGCAGTACTTC. This translates into CASRKTSGSSYEQYF.

The rearrangement joins TRBV19 to TRBJ2-7; TRBD2 aligns across 8 bases. The CDR3 runs to 14 residues. The V gene's germline CDR1 is LNHDA and CDR2 SQIVND (reference sequence). Unmatched junction bases numbered 11, after V lost 6 bases and J lost 7 bases. The CDR3, as DNA: TGTGCCAGTAGCAAGGGACTAGTCCTGGGTGAGCAGTACTTC. Translated: CASSKGLVLGEQYF.

V and J are TRBV15 and TRBJ2-7; 10 bases align to TRBD2. From germline, CDR1 is LNHNV and CDR2 YYDKDF (reference sequence). The junction had 11 bases not matched to a gene; V was cut back by 5 bases and J by 7 bases. This CDR3 contains 15 residues. CDR3 loop: CATSPGTSAKGEQYF. CDR3 nucleotides: TGTGCCACCAGCCCCGGGACTAGCGCCAAGGGGGAGCAGTACTTC.

The rearrangement links TRBV9 to TRBJ2-7; TRBD1 or TRBD2 may be the D gene (5 bases each). The CDR3 is 13 residues long. Germline V gene lookup returns CDR1 SGDLS and CDR2 YYNGEE. The germline V and J ends were trimmed by 8 bases and 6 bases, with 18 bases remaining between them. The CDR3 reads CARGLPDTGEQYF. CDR3 coding DNA: TGTGCCAGAGGACTCCCGGACACCGGCGAGCAGTACTTC.

The chain employs TRBV5-1 and TRBJ1-2; 9 bases fit TRBD1. CDR1 is SGHRS, CDR2 YFSETQ, per germline. This CDR3 region has 14 residues. V was clipped by 5 bases and J by 2 bases; unmatched bases: 4. The CDR3 loop is CASRPTGGNYGYTF. The CDR3 DNA reads as TGCGCCAGCAGACCCACAGGGGGCAACTATGGCTACACCTTC.

The V gene is TRBV4-1, the J gene TRBJ1-3; a possible D gene is TRBD1 (6 bases). The V end lost 0 bases, the J end lost 7 bases, and 13 bases lay between the germline ends. Germline values: CDR1 MGHRA, CDR2 YSYEKL. This CDR3 has 15 residues. CDR3 protein: CASSQDFPRGNTIYF. The DNA of the CDR3 is TGCGCCAGCAGCCAAGATTTTCCAAGGGGGAACACCATATATTTT.

The chain has TRBV29-1 and TRBJ2-7; 10 nucleotides match TRBD2. The V gene's germline CDR1 is SQVTM and CDR2 ANQGSEA. The CDR3 is 15 amino acids. After removal of 0 bases from V and 6 bases from J, the junction contained 8 bases not matched to a gene. CDR3 nucleotide sequence: TGCAGCGTTGAAGATCGAGTGGCTAGCGGGAGCGAGCAGTACTTC. It specifies CSVEDRVASGSEQYF.

Note on this clone: A read error may produce the germline difference seen at one junction end. The chain couples TRBV15 to TRBJ2-5; D not resolved. Germline values: CDR1 LNHNV, CDR2 YYDKDF (reference sequence). This CDR3 spans 13 amino acids. CDR3 sequence reads: CATCSDPQETQYF. Here the CDR3 DNA reads TGTGCCACCTGCAGCGACCCTCAAGAGACCCAGTACTTC.

The chain couples TRBV28 to TRBJ2-7; possible D gene TRBD1, 6 bases. Looked up from germline, CDR1 is MDHEN and CDR2 is SYDVKM. This CDR3 has 12 amino acids. V gave up 5 bases and J gave up 5 bases, with 10 bases separating them. The CDR3 is CASSNRAHEQYF. The CDR3 DNA sequence: TGTGCCAGCAGTAACAGGGCTCACGAGCAGTACTTC.

This sequence joins TRBV30 and TRBJ2-1, with 9 bases identical to TRBD1. V lost 2 bases to trimming and J lost 9 bases; unmatched junction nucleotides: 14. Germline values: CDR1 GTSNPN, CDR2 SVGIG (reference sequence). The CDR3 consists of 16 residues. CDR3 loop: CAWSTPGQGFFGEQFF. The CDR3 nucleotides are TGTGCCTGGAGTACCCCTGGACAGGGGTTTTTTGGTGAGCAGTTCTTC.

J is TRBJ2-3 and V is TRBV7-2, with 9 positions matching TRBD2. Germline V CDR1 and CDR2: SGHTA, FQGNSA. This CDR3 has 17 amino acids. J was trimmed by 3 bases and V by 5 bases; bases with no gene match: 12. The CDR3 DNA sequence: TGTGCCAGCAGCCACTCCGGCGGGAGGGCCAGGACAGATACGCAGTATTTT. Protein: CASSHSGGRARTDTQYF.

The J gene is TRBJ2-1, the V gene TRBV27, with 7 bases fitting TRBD2. The germline CDR1 and CDR2 sequences are MNHEY and SMNVEV (reference sequence). This CDR3 region has 18 residues. With 7 bases clipped from V and 8 bases from J, the junction kept 23 bases outside the gene matches. The CDR3 reads CASTLSISGDGGSHEQFF. The CDR3 bases are TGTGCCAGCACACTCTCGATCTCTGGGGACGGCGGGAGTCATGAGCAGTTCTTC.

This clone has just one count. CDR3 in DNA: TGTGCCAGCAGCTTAGTCGAGGTCGGGGAGCTGTTTTTT. This gives the protein CASSLVEVGELFF. The chain joins TRBV7-9 to TRBJ2-2; D unresolved. V was cut by 1 base and J by 7 bases, with 7 bases left in between. Looked up from germline, CDR1 is SEHNR and CDR2 is FQNEAQ (reference sequence). This CDR3 spans 13 amino acids.

Of note for this clone: Relative to the germline gene, one junction end is altered; a read error may explain this. Written as DNA, the CDR3 is TGTGCCTGGAGCTGTTGTGGGGGGGAGTTT. Translating gives CAWSCCGGEF. The chain employs TRBV30 and TRBJ1-6; perhaps TRBD1 as D (5 bases). The CDR3 has 10 amino acids. Germline assignment: CDR1 GTSNPN and CDR2 SVGIG (reference sequence).